These 30 T cell receptor beta chains originate from one sample sequenced in a study of blood T cell repertoires in COVID-19. The repertoire was sequenced with immunoSEQ multiplex PCR; TCRdb's copy has only in-frame clones and lacks some. This repertoire shows about 360,000 clones, 88% found once; its top ten account for 2% to 2.5%. The material sequenced was PBMCs or T cells enriched from blood (not recorded which). These receptors all stem from a woman in her 40s with acute COVID-19.

The chain is built from TRBV27 and TRBJ2-7, with 9 nucleotides matching TRBD1. This CDR3 spans 15 amino acids. V trimming: 7 bases; J trimming: 2 bases; junction bases outside the gene matches: 9. Germline lookup yields CDR1 MNHEY and CDR2 SMNVEV (reference sequence). The CDR3 nucleotides are TGTGCCAGCACCTTAACAGGGGGCCGTACCTACGAGCAGTACTTC. This gives the protein CASTLTGGRTYEQYF.

This clone was found a few times. The V and J genes are TRBV7-2 and TRBJ1-3; D is perhaps TRBD1 (6 bases). The CDR3 covers 13 residues. Germline CDR1 reads SGHTA; CDR2 reads FQGNSA. Trimming took 5 bases from V and 4 from J, leaving 9 bases between them. CDR3 amino acids: CASSVGHGNTIYF. CDR3 nucleotides: TGTGCCAGCAGCGTGGGACACGGAAACACCATATATTTT.

The V call is TRBV5-8, the J call TRBJ2-2, with D possibly being TRBD1 (6 bases). Germline V gene lookup returns CDR1 SGHTS and CDR2 YDEGEE. This CDR3 comprises 15 residues. Trimming took off 0 bases at V and 5 bases at J, with 11 bases between the two ends. Here the CDR3 reads CASSLATRGTGELFF. DNA for the CDR3: TGTGCCAGCAGCTTGGCCACGAGGGGGACCGGGGAGCTGTTTTTT.

This clone was detected once. Because the CDR3's place on the DNA is in doubt, the DNA is left out and the CDR3 is given as listed by TCRdb. The rearrangement joins TRBV6-2 or TRBV6-3 to TRBJ2-7; the table assigns TRBD1, which was not confirmed against the DNA. Germline V gene sequence: CDR1 MNHEY, CDR2 SVGEGT. The CDR3 spans 18 residues, counting both ends. CDR3 amino acids: CASSSSNAWGRYAYEQYF.

This sequence joins TRBV24-1 and TRBJ2-5; TRBD2 matches at 8 bases. With V trimmed by 3 bases and J by 5 bases, 10 bases remained unmatched. Germline CDR1 is KGHDR and CDR2 is SFDVKD. The CDR3 totals 16 residues. CDR3 bases: TGTGCCACCAGTGATCCGGGGGGGCCCACCGGGGAGACCCAGTACTTC. Translation gives CATSDPGGPTGETQYF.

V and J are TRBV21-1 and TRBJ1-6; TRBD1 is taken as the D call from the table, unchecked against the DNA. TRBV21-1 is noted as a pseudogene. This CDR3 comprises 16 residues. The CDR3 loop is CASRSRGLDYNSPLHF. CDR3 coding DNA: TGTGCCAGCAGGAGCAGGGGGTTGGATTATAATTCACCCCTCCACTTT.

The chain recombines TRBV2 with TRBJ2-3; 9 bases are a match to TRBD2. The CDR3 is 17 residues long. V lost 4 bases to trimming and J lost 6 bases; unmatched junction nucleotides: 14. The germline CDR1 and CDR2 sequences are SNHLY and FYNNEI. The DNA for the CDR3 is TGTGCCAGCAGTGCTTTTCCGCTAGCGGGGCTTGGGGATACGCAGTATTTT. Translating gives CASSAFPLAGLGDTQYF.

The chain recombines TRBV28 with TRBJ1-6, with 8 bases fitting TRBD1. The CDR3 extends over 15 amino acids. Trimming at V came to 5 bases and at J to 14 bases, leaving 14 bases not matched to a gene. Germline assignment: CDR1 MDHEN and CDR2 SYDVKM. CDR3 DNA: TGTGCCAGCAGTCCCCCGGACAGGGCAACGGGAACCCTCCACTTT. Amino acids: CASSPPDRATGTLHF.

The chain carries TRBV4-1 and TRBJ1-4, with D tentatively TRBD1 (6 bases). Germline values: CDR1 MGHRA, CDR2 YSYEKL. Trimming removed 1 base from V and 11 bases from J, with 14 bases in between. CDR3 length: 14 residues. CDR3 sequence reads: CASSQGNRVEKLFF. CDR3 nucleotide sequence: TGCGCCAGCAGCCAAGGGAACAGGGTGGAGAAACTGTTTTTT.

This sequence joins TRBV30 and TRBJ1-4, with a tentative D call TRBD1 (6 bases). This CDR3 spans 14 amino acids. In germline, CDR1 is GTSNPN, CDR2 SVGIG (reference sequence). Trimming pared 4 bases from V and 8 bases from J, leaving 17 bases between. CDR3 region: CAWTLTGFREKLFF. CDR3 DNA: TGTGCCTGGACCCTAACAGGGTTTAGGGAAAAACTGTTTTTT.

The V gene is TRBV4-1, the J gene TRBJ2-1, with 8 bases aligning to TRBD2. V lost 4 bases, J lost 0 bases, and 11 bases stayed unmatched. The V gene's germline CDR1 is MGHRA and CDR2 YSYEKL. The CDR3 covers 18 residues. The CDR3 sequence: CASSPVWGGGSSYNEQFF. CDR3 nucleotide sequence: TGCGCCAGCAGCCCCGTTTGGGGCGGGGGGAGCTCCTACAATGAGCAGTTCTTC.

This chain links TRBV19 with TRBJ2-3; 8 bases are a match to TRBD2. Unmatched junction bases numbered 5, after V lost 4 bases and J lost 2 bases. The CDR3 extends over 15 amino acids. Germline lookup yields CDR1 LNHDA and CDR2 SQIVND (reference sequence). Written as DNA, the CDR3 is TGTGCCAGTAGTACACTAGCGGTACTCACAGATACGCAGTATTTT. Its protein product is CASSTLAVLTDTQYF.

This clone appeared a single time. This chain joins TRBV19 and TRBJ2-7; possibly TRBD1 for D (6 bases). The CDR3 totals 13 residues. V gave up 3 bases and J gave up 5 bases, with 11 bases separating them. Looked up from germline, CDR1 is LNHDA and CDR2 is SQIVND (reference sequence). As DNA, the CDR3 is TGTGCCAGTAGTATGGTCAGGGGAAACGAGCAGTACTTC. It encodes CASSMVRGNEQYF.

This chain connects TRBV19 to TRBJ2-3; D is possibly TRBD1 (7 bases). This CDR3 has 14 residues. V lost 4 bases and J lost 4, with 12 bases in between. Germline V gives CDR1 LNHDA, CDR2 SQIVND (reference sequence). This CDR3 reads CASSKPRGADTQYF. The DNA for the CDR3 is TGTGCCAGTAGTAAACCCAGGGGGGCAGATACGCAGTATTTT.

The chain links TRBV6-5 to TRBJ2-2; 9 positions agree with TRBD2. This CDR3 has 15 residues. The V segment lost 6 bases and the J segment 1 base; nucleotides outside the gene matches: 3. Per the germline V gene, CDR1 is MNHEY and CDR2 is SVGAGI. CDR3 nucleotide sequence: TGTGCCAGCAGCCTACTAGCGGGGAACACCGGGGAGCTGTTTTTT. It encodes CASSLLAGNTGELFF.

The rearrangement uses TRBV11-2 and TRBJ2-2; 8 positions match TRBD2. Germline CDR1 reads SGHAT; CDR2 reads FQNNGV. The CDR3 consists of 16 residues. The trim removed 5 bases at V and 7 bases at J, leaving 12 bases unmatched. CDR3 coding DNA: TGTGCCAGCAGCCACGCCGGGACTAGGATCGTCGGGGAGCTGTTTTTT. It specifies CASSHAGTRIVGELFF.

The chain joins TRBV28 to TRBJ1-2; the match to TRBD1 covers 10 bases. Germline assignment: CDR1 MDHEN and CDR2 SYDVKM. The CDR3 contains 15 residues. Trimming at V came to 8 bases and at J to 3 bases, leaving 9 bases not matched to a gene. CDR3 protein: CASYGQGGDDYGYTF. The CDR3 bases are TGTGCCAGCTATGGACAGGGGGGAGATGACTATGGCTACACCTTC.

This chain links TRBV4-1 with TRBJ1-1; D is perhaps TRBD1 (5 bases). Germline V lookup: CDR1 MGHRA, CDR2 YSYEKL. Trimming shortened V by 4 bases and J by 3 bases, and 12 bases separated the two germline ends. The CDR3 extends over 14 amino acids. The CDR3 coding sequence is TGCGCCAGCAGCCGCGGCGGCAGGGACACTGAAGCTTTCTTT. Protein: CASSRGGRDTEAFF.

V gene TRBV7-2 combines with J gene TRBJ2-1, with TRBD1 identical over 7 bases. This CDR3 contains 14 residues. The germline V gene has CDR1 SGHTA and CDR2 FQGNSA. V gave up 5 bases and J gave up 4 bases; unmatched junction bases: 5. CDR3 sequence reads: CASSTRTGYNEQFF. CDR3 nucleotide sequence: TGTGCCAGCAGCACGAGGACAGGATACAATGAGCAGTTCTTC. Using reference TRBV7-2 and TRBJ2-1 for the parts outside the CDR3, the full variable domain is GAGVSQSPSNKVTEKGKDVELRCDPISGHTALYWYRQSLGQGLEFLIYFQGNSAPDKSGLPSDRFSAERTGGSVSTLTIQRTQQEDSAVYLCASSTRTGYNEQFFGPGTRLTVL.

The chain joins TRBV3-1 (or the pseudogene TRBV3-2) to TRBJ2-3; 7 positions agree with TRBD2. The CDR3 totals 15 residues. Germline V gene data show CDR1 as LGHDT and CDR2 as YNNKEL (reference sequence). Trimming removed 0 bases from V and 5 bases from J; junction bases left unmatched: 5. As DNA, the CDR3 is TGTGCCAGCAGCCAAGATTGGGGGGGTAGAGATACGCAGTATTTT. It translates to CASSQDWGGRDTQYF.

This chain joins TRBV27 and TRBJ1-4; D not certain. The germline V and J ends were trimmed by 5 bases and 0 bases, with 10 bases remaining between them. The CDR3 is made up of 15 amino acids. The germline V gene encodes CDR1 MNHEY and CDR2 SMNVEV (reference sequence). The CDR3 sequence: CASSPHSTTNEKLFF. The CDR3 DNA is TGTGCCAGCAGTCCACACAGCACAACTAATGAAAAACTGTTTTTT. The complete variable domain, with remaining parts taken from reference TRBV27 and TRBJ1-4, reads EAQVTQNPRYLITVTGKKLTVTCSQNMNHEYMSWYRQDPGLGLRQIYYSMNVEVTDKGDVPEGYKVSRKEKRNFPLILESPSPNQTSLYFCASSPHSTTNEKLFFGSGTQLSVL.

The genes are TRBV2 and TRBJ2-5; D gene uncertain. V lost 6 bases and J 0 bases, leaving 20 bases between the germline ends. This CDR3 region has 17 residues. Germline V CDR1 and CDR2: SNHLY, FYNNEI. In nucleotides, the CDR3 is TGTGCCAGCAGCCACCCCCGAGGTTGGTCGGACCAAGAGACCCAGTACTTC. It yields the protein CASSHPRGWSDQETQYF.

V gene TRBV7-8 combines with J gene TRBJ1-2; 12 bases agree with TRBD1. CDR3 length: 15 residues. The germline V gene has CDR1 SGHVS and CDR2 FQNEAQ. The ends lost 5 bases at V and 7 bases at J; junction bases unmatched: 8. This chain's CDR3 is CASSRTGQGARGYTF. The DNA of the CDR3 is TGTGCCAGCAGCCGGACGGGACAGGGGGCGCGTGGCTACACCTTC.

The rearrangement links TRBV15 to TRBJ2-7, with a tentative D call TRBD1 (5 bases). V gave up 0 bases and J gave up 7 bases, with 19 bases separating them. The CDR3 covers 16 residues. CDR1 and CDR2 from the germline V gene are LNHNV and YYDKDF (reference sequence). Here the CDR3 DNA reads TGTGCCACCAGCAGAGATCTGGCGGCAGGGTATACGGAGCAGTACTTC. This sequence encodes CATSRDLAAGYTEQYF.

V gene TRBV29-1 combines with J gene TRBJ2-3; D possibly corresponds to TRBD2 (6 bases). CDR3 length equals 14 residues. V shed 6 bases and J shed 2 bases, with 15 bases lying between them. Looked up from germline, CDR1 is SQVTM and CDR2 is ANQGSEA. The CDR3 coding sequence is TGCAGCGTGAGAACGGGACTGATCACAGATACGCAGTATTTT. Translated, it gives CSVRTGLITDTQYF.

The J gene is TRBJ2-5, the V gene TRBV6-5; a possible D gene is TRBD1 (5 bases). Germline V CDR1 and CDR2: MNHEY, SVGAGI. Trimming shortened V by 6 bases and J by 2 bases, and 7 bases separated the two germline ends. CDR3 size: 12 residues. CDR3 loop: CASRTVQETQYF. CDR3 in DNA: TGTGCCAGCAGGACAGTTCAAGAGACCCAGTACTTC.

This clone turned up a few times. The chain employs TRBV9 and TRBJ2-1, with TRBD1 matching over 8 bases. CDR1 and CDR2 from the germline V gene are SGDLS and YYNGEE. Trimming cost V 3 bases and J 3 bases; bases outside gene matches: 5. The length of the CDR3 is 15 residues. As DNA, the CDR3 is TGTGCCAGCAGCGGAGCCGGGACAGGCTACAATGAGCAGTTCTTC. This translates into CASSGAGTGYNEQFF.

J is TRBJ1-4 and V is TRBV30; 7 positions agree with TRBD1. The CDR3 sequence is 14 residues long. Unmatched junction bases numbered 7, after V lost 1 base and J lost 8 bases. The germline V gene has CDR1 GTSNPN and CDR2 SVGIG (reference sequence). The CDR3 protein is CAWSADRVDEKLFF. The CDR3 DNA follows: TGTGCCTGGAGTGCCGACAGGGTAGACGAAAAACTGTTTTTT.

The rearrangement uses TRBV18 and TRBJ1-1; tentatively, D is TRBD1 (6 bases). Trimming took 3 bases from V and 1 from J, leaving 9 bases between them. CDR3 size: 14 residues. Germline assignment: CDR1 KGHSH and CDR2 LQKENI. Here the CDR3 reads CASSPATGNTEAFF. CDR3 nucleotide sequence: TGTGCCAGCTCACCCGCGACAGGGAACACTGAAGCTTTCTTT.

The chain links TRBV5-5 to TRBJ1-2, with a possible D match to TRBD1 (6 bases). Germline V gene lookup returns CDR1 SGHKS and CDR2 YYEKEE (reference sequence). Trimming removed 4 bases from V and 2 bases from J, with 9 bases in between. The CDR3 covers 13 residues. The DNA of the CDR3 is TGTGCCAGCAGCCCCGACAGGAACTATGGCTACACCTTC. This codes for CASSPDRNYGYTF.